Each of the 10 T cell receptor beta chains below was sequenced from the same sample in a study of shared clonotypes between healthy human individuals. Some clones are missing from TCRdb's copy, which holds only in-frame ones; the method was immunoSEQ multiplex PCR. This table has fewer than 850,000 clones, about three quarters appearing once. Sequenced input: memory CD4+ T cells sorted from blood. The subset is: CD45RA-negative fraction. All receptors derive from a woman in her 30s in good health.

A few counts support this clone. The J gene is TRBJ2-7, the V gene TRBV28, with D possibly being TRBD2 (5 bases). CDR1 is MDHEN and CDR2 is SYDVKM in the germline V gene. V lost 7 bases and J lost 2, with 9 bases in between. CDR3 size: 12 residues. CDR3 loop: CASKGSPYEQYF. The CDR3 region has the DNA TGTGCCAGCAAAGGGAGTCCCTACGAGCAGTACTTC.

This sequence joins TRBV11-3 and TRBJ2-1; D remains unclear. V dropped 0 bases and J dropped 4 bases, with 4 bases sitting between them. Germline V gives CDR1 SGHNT, CDR2 YENEEA. There are 13 residues in the CDR3. CDR3 coding DNA: TGTGCCAGCAGCTTAGACTTTTACAATGAGCAGTTCTTC. Its translation: CASSLDFYNEQFF. Full variable domain (rest looked up from reference TRBV11-3 and TRBJ2-1): EAGVVQSPRYKIIEKKQPVAFWCNPISGHNTLYWYLQNLGQGPELLIRYENEEAVDDSQLPKDRFSAERLKGVDSTLKIQPAELGDSAVYLCASSLDFYNEQFFGPGTRLTVL.

V is TRBV18 and J is TRBJ2-3; perhaps TRBD1 as D (6 bases). The CDR3 contains 15 residues. Germline V CDR1 and CDR2: KGHSH, LQKENI. V dropped 3 bases and J dropped 2 bases, with 12 bases sitting between them. The CDR3 is CASSPGALFTDTQYF. The CDR3 bases are TGTGCCAGCTCACCGGGGGCGCTATTCACAGATACGCAGTATTTT.

J is TRBJ2-7 and V is TRBV7-6; D unresolved. The CDR3 is 12 amino acids. Germline loops: CDR1 SGHVS, CDR2 FNYEAQ. V was shortened by 5 bases and J by 7 bases, with 12 bases between the two germline ends. The CDR3, as DNA: TGTGCCAGCAGCGAACCAAGTGGGGAGCAGTACTTC. It translates to CASSEPSGEQYF.

The J gene is TRBJ2-7, the V gene TRBV4-2; 12 nucleotides agree with TRBD2. CDR1 and CDR2 (germline): LGHNA, YNFKEQ. CDR3 length: 17 residues. V dropped 1 base and J dropped 5; count of bases not matched to a gene: 9. CDR3 in amino acids: CASSQVAVTSGSDEQYF. CDR3 nucleotides: TGTGCCAGCAGCCAAGTCGCAGTGACTAGCGGGAGCGACGAGCAGTACTTC.

The chain uses TRBV7-2 and TRBJ2-5; 10 nucleotides line up with TRBD2. Germline-derived CDR1 and CDR2 are SGHTA and FQGNSA. With 7 bases clipped from V and 5 bases from J, the junction kept 10 bases outside the gene matches. This CDR3 has 15 residues. The CDR3 spells CASTPSGRRGETQYF. The CDR3 bases are TGTGCCAGCACTCCTAGCGGGAGACGGGGGGAGACCCAGTACTTC.

In the case of this clone: A read error may be the cause here, since a much bigger clone is one base away. The rearrangement links TRBV27 to TRBJ2-5; TRBD2 aligns across 8 bases. CDR3 size: 15 residues. Germline V CDR1 and CDR2: MNHEY, SMNVEV (reference sequence). The CDR3, as DNA: TGTGTCAGCAGTTTAGGCGGGAGGCTATGGGAGACCCAGTACTTC. It yields the protein CVSSLGGRLWETQYF.

V usage is TRBV25-1 and J usage is TRBJ2-2; TRBD1 matches at 7 bases. Germline lookup yields CDR1 MGHDK and CDR2 SYGVNS. J lost 3 bases, V lost 3 bases, and 4 bases had no gene match. The CDR3 has 15 amino acids. The CDR3 DNA is TGTGCCAGCAGTGATACGACAGGGCACACCGGGGAGCTGTTTTTT. Translation: CASSDTTGHTGELFF. The whole variable domain, filled in from reference TRBV25-1 and TRBJ2-2, reads EADIYQTPRYLVIGTGKKITLECSQTMGHDKMYWYQQDPGMELHLIHYSYGVNSTEKGDLSSESTVSRIRTEHFPLTLESARPSHTSQYLCASSDTTGHTGELFFGEGSRLTVL.

The rearrangement links TRBV18 to TRBJ2-3, with TRBD2 identical over 9 bases. There are 17 residues in the CDR3. J was trimmed by 4 bases and V by 4 bases; bases with no gene match: 12. Germline CDR1 and CDR2: KGHSH and LQKENI. CDR3 residues: CASSQGVLAGSPDTQYF. The CDR3 bases are TGTGCCAGCTCACAAGGGGTCCTAGCGGGATCGCCAGATACGCAGTATTTT.

This chain joins TRBV7-8 and TRBJ2-7; possible D gene TRBD1, 5 bases. The CDR3 totals 13 residues. V dropped 5 bases and J dropped 0 bases, with 8 bases sitting between them. CDR1 is SGHVS, CDR2 FQNEAQ, per germline. The CDR3 DNA sequence: TGTGCCAGCAGCCTACAGGTCTCCTACGAGCAGTACTTC. As protein: CASSLQVSYEQYF.